The clone carrying this TCR beta chain was detected many times. Its antigen is unknown. Together with thyroid ultrasound, orbital computed tomography, serum thyroxine and TRAb, clinical symptoms were used for diagnoses. The sample is drawn from a study of T cells in Graves' hyperthyroidism and ophthalmopathy. On the study more broadly: It was at initial diagnosis, before any treatment, that peripheral blood was collected. Study results and caveats: Ophthalmopathy and stable hyperthyroidism were told apart by a 13 V-J model. Also found in blood were most expanded thyroid clonotypes above 0.001.

The CDR3 regions of TCR beta were amplified from RNA transcripts. The HTBI primer set was used in a first-round RT-PCR of the TCR CDR3. TCRdb re-called the multiplex PCR reads with MiXCR, one entry per CDR3 protein. Of 100,000 to 130,000 distinct CDR3 sequences listed, roughly 15% were seen once; the top ten hold roughly 40%. The receptor's source is a woman aged 45 to 65 with Graves' hyperthyroidism. Sequencing was performed on blood.

The chain's CDR3 is CASSYSRAYNEQFF. The CDR3 DNA follows: TGTGCCAGCAGTTACTCCCGGGCCTACAATGAGCAGTTCTTC. The chain is built from TRBV6-2 or TRBV6-3 and TRBJ2-1; D remains ambiguous. The germline V gene has CDR1 MNHEY and CDR2 SVGEGT. Trimming left V 0 bases short and J 2 bases short, with 5 bases between. The CDR3 is 14 amino acids.